Listed here are 13 T cell receptor beta chains from one sample, sequenced in a study of long-term antiretroviral therapy in people with HIV. Version v3.0 of the immunoSEQ assay was performed at survey level. Sequenced by immunoSEQ multiplex PCR; TCRdb stores in-frame clones only, minus some. The sample gives more than 25,000 clones, 70% to 90% of which show up once; under 9.5% is in the top ten. The material was unsorted PBMCs, obtained roughly 5 years before starting antiretroviral therapy. These receptors came from a middle-aged man with HIV.

In this sample, this clone turned up once. The genes are TRBV7-9 and TRBJ2-3; 10 bases agree with TRBD2. The V segment lost 0 bases and the J segment 2 bases; nucleotides outside the gene matches: 5. The CDR3 consists of 17 residues. CDR1 is SEHNR, CDR2 FQNEAQ, per germline (reference sequence). The CDR3 region is CASSLAASGGYTDTQYF. The CDR3 region has the DNA TGTGCCAGCAGCTTAGCGGCTAGCGGGGGTTACACAGATACGCAGTATTTT.

This clone was counted a single time. The gene calls are TRBV7-2 and TRBJ2-1; D is unclear. Germline CDR1 SGHTA, CDR2 FQGNSA. With 2 bases removed from V and 6 bases from J, the gap between germline ends came to 11 bases. The CDR3 has 14 residues. The CDR3 DNA sequence: TGTGCCAGCAGCTTATTCGTGGCCGTCAATGAGCAGTTCTTC. Encoded protein: CASSLFVAVNEQFF.

CDR3 sequence (DNA): TGTGCCAGCAGCGTAGCCAGCGGGGGGGTCACAGATACGCAGTATTTT. Protein product: CASSVASGGVTDTQYF. The chain couples TRBV9 to TRBJ2-3, with TRBD2 matching over 10 bases. V gave up 0 bases and J gave up 2 bases; unmatched junction bases: 3. This CDR3 has 16 amino acids. Germline V lookup: CDR1 SGDLS, CDR2 YYNGEE.

The chain uses TRBV23-1 and TRBJ2-7; TRBD2 agrees at 13 bases. TRBV23-1 is labeled an ORF, and its function is uncertain. This CDR3 region has 16 residues. The trim removed 4 bases at V and 3 bases at J, leaving 6 bases unmatched. The CDR3 nucleotides read TGCGCCAGCAGTCCGTCAGGGACTAGCGGGGACTACGAGCAGTACTTC. It codes for CASSPSGTSGDYEQYF.

As DNA, the CDR3 is TGTGCCAGCAGCTTGGGGCTAGCGGGAGGGCCGGATACGCAGTATTTT. Its protein is CASSLGLAGGPDTQYF. The chain joins TRBV5-4 to TRBJ2-3, with 12 bases aligning to TRBD2. This CDR3 region has 16 residues. Germline lookup yields CDR1 SGHNT and CDR2 YYREEE (reference sequence). The V segment lost 0 bases and the J segment 6 bases; nucleotides outside the gene matches: 5.

V usage is TRBV30 and J usage is TRBJ1-1; 8 nucleotides align to TRBD1. Germline V gene sequence: CDR1 GTSNPN, CDR2 SVGIG (reference sequence). The CDR3 runs to 14 residues. V shed 7 bases, J shed 2 bases, and the junction held 9 bases outside the gene matches. As DNA, the CDR3 is TGTGCCTCCTACTTGGGACAGGTTAACACTGAAGCTTTCTTT. It translates to CASYLGQVNTEAFF.

This clone was observed a handful of times. V gene TRBV7-8 combines with J gene TRBJ1-6; unclear D gene. Trimming left V 1 base short and J 9 bases short, with 13 bases between. This CDR3 spans 15 amino acids. Germline loops: CDR1 SGHVS, CDR2 FQNEAQ. The CDR3 loop reads CASSLVPGISSPLHF. CDR3 nucleotide sequence: TGTGCCAGCAGCTTAGTTCCGGGGATAAGTTCACCCCTCCACTTT.

The chain links TRBV6-1 to TRBJ2-1; tentative D call: TRBD2 (6 bases). The V end lost 11 bases, the J end lost 4 bases, and 15 bases lay between the germline ends. Germline lookup yields CDR1 MNHNS and CDR2 SASEGT. The CDR3 sequence is 13 residues long. CDR3 sequence: CACVRGGYNEQFF. CDR3 sequence (DNA): TGTGCCTGCGTGAGGGGAGGTTACAATGAGCAGTTCTTC.

The chain links TRBV30 to TRBJ2-1, with 13 bases lining up with TRBD2. V lost 4 bases, J lost 8 bases, and 5 bases stayed unmatched. The CDR3 length is 14 residues. Germline CDR1 and CDR2: GTSNPN and SVGIG (reference sequence). The CDR3 bases are TGTGCCTGGACGGGACTAGCGGGAAGATATGAGCAGTTCTTC. It translates to CAWTGLAGRYEQFF.

This chain connects TRBV5-1 to TRBJ2-7; 14 positions agree with TRBD2. This CDR3 is 17 amino acids long. The V and J ends lost 4 bases and 0 bases, in that order; junction bases with no gene match: 6. Germline CDR1 reads SGHRS; CDR2 reads YFSETQ. As DNA, the CDR3 is TGCGCCAGCAGCCGCGGGACTAGCGGGAGAAACTCCTACGAGCAGTACTTC. Translation gives CASSRGTSGRNSYEQYF.

This chain joins TRBV5-1 and TRBJ2-3; no reliable D call. CDR1 SGHRS and CDR2 YFSETQ come from the germline V gene. Trimming stripped 4 bases from V and 0 bases from J, with 9 bases between. This CDR3 comprises 14 residues. The CDR3 sequence is CASSLSVSTDTQYF. The CDR3 DNA reads as TGCGCCAGCAGCCTATCAGTTAGCACAGATACGCAGTATTTT.

V is TRBV5-6 and J is TRBJ2-7, with D tentatively TRBD2 (6 bases). Between the trimmed V and J ends, which lost 4 bases and 7 bases, there was a span of 15 bases. There are 13 residues in the CDR3. Germline values: CDR1 SGHDT, CDR2 YYEEEE. As DNA, the CDR3 is TGTGCCAGCAGCCTTAAGCGGGTCCGGGAGCAGTACTTC. Protein product: CASSLKRVREQYF.

The chain has TRBV6-1 and TRBJ2-1; D is ambiguous. The V gene lost 0 bases and the J gene lost 12 bases, with 9 bases spanning the gap. This CDR3 comprises 12 residues. The V gene's germline CDR1 is MNHNS and CDR2 SASEGT. CDR3 amino acids: CASSEATWGQFF. CDR3 bases: TGTGCCAGCAGTGAAGCCACCTGGGGGCAGTTCTTC.